This T cell receptor (beta chain) was identified during a study of blood T cells in healthy people across ages. The second PCR ran about 6 to 12 cycles with a sample-barcoded 5' primer and J-beta primers. In TCRdb, the 5' RACE reads were re-called with MiXCR into one record per CDR3 protein. This sample has 500,000 to 650,000 distinct CDR3 sequences; roughly a quarter occur once, and the top ten carry 3% to 4.5%. With V trimmed by 2 bases and J by 9 bases, 4 bases remained unmatched. This CDR3 has 14 amino acids. In germline, CDR1 is SGHTA, CDR2 FQGNSA. The study isolated at least 7 million PBMCs from each sample. The data were also submitted as part of a second study, on T cells of mothers and their children.

Sequenced material: blood. This chain joins TRBV7-2 and TRBJ1-6; 7 bases line up with TRBD1. The source is a boy younger than 10 in good health. The CDR3 bases are TGTGCCAGCAGCTTAAGGGACAGAAGTTCACCCCTCCACTTT. Translated, it gives CASSLRDRSSPLHF. Filled out from reference TRBV7-2 and TRBJ1-6, the complete variable domain reads GAGVSQSPSNKVTEKGKDVELRCDPISGHTALYWYRQSLGQGLEFLIYFQGNSAPDKSGLPSDRFSAERTGGSVSTLTIQRTQQEDSAVYLCASSLRDRSSPLHFGNGTRLTVT.